These 3 T cell receptor beta chains were all obtained from the same sample, sequenced in a study of blood T cell repertoires in COVID-19. The protocol was immunoSEQ multiplex PCR, while the TCRdb copy is restricted to in-frame clones and leaves out a portion. The table has around 250,000 clones, 70% to 90% seen once. Input material: peripheral blood. The receptors come from a woman between 65 and 79 years old with active or convalescent COVID-19.

V usage is TRBV6-5 and J usage is TRBJ2-1, with D perhaps matching TRBD1 (6 bases). The CDR3 has 14 residues. In germline, CDR1 is MNHEY, CDR2 SVGAGI. V was shortened by 4 bases and J by 8 bases, with 15 bases between the two germline ends. CDR3 sequence: CASSSPREGDEQFF. The CDR3 region has the DNA TGTGCCAGCAGTTCTCCCCGTGAGGGGGATGAGCAGTTCTTC.

This chain joins TRBV2 and TRBJ1-5, with 8 bases fitting TRBD1. CDR3 length: 13 residues. J was trimmed by 7 bases and V by 7 bases; bases with no gene match: 6. From germline, CDR1 is SNHLY and CDR2 FYNNEI. CDR3 in DNA: TGTGCCAGCACCCAGGGGGCGGGGCAGCCCCAGCATTTT. Translating it yields CASTQGAGQPQHF.

This clone was observed a handful of times. The chain links TRBV5-5 to TRBJ2-1, with 10 nucleotides matching TRBD2. The CDR3 sequence is 15 residues long. CDR1 and CDR2 from the germline V gene are SGHKS and YYEKEE (reference sequence). V lost 5 bases to trimming and J lost 6 bases; unmatched junction nucleotides: 8. CDR3 residues: CASSHIAGGFNEQFF. The DNA of the CDR3 is TGTGCCAGCAGTCATATAGCGGGGGGCTTCAATGAGCAGTTCTTC. Based on the CDR3 plus reference TRBV5-5 and TRBJ2-1, the full variable domain is DAGVTQSPTHLIKTRGQQVTLRCSPISGHKSVSWYQQVLGQGPQFIFQYYEKEERGRGNFPDRFSARQFPNYSSELNVNALLLGDSALYLCASSHIAGGFNEQFFGPGTRLTVL.